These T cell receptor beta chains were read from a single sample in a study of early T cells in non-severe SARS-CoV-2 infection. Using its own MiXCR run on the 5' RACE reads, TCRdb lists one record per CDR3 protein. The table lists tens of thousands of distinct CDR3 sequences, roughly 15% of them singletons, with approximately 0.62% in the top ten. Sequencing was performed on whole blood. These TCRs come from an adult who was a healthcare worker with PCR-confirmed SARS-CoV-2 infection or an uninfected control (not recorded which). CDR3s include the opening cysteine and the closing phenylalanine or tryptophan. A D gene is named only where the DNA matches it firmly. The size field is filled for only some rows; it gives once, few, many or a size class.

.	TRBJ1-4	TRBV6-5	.	TGTGCCAGCAGTAGGTCCTCTAATGAAAAACTGTTTTTT	CASSRSSNEKLFF
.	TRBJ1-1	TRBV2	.	TGTGCCAGCAGTGGGGTAGGGGGGCGGACTGAAGCTTTCTTT	CASSGVGGRTEAFF
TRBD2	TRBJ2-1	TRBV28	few	TGTGCCAGCAGTTTACAGTATAGCGGGGGGGAGCAGTTCTTC	CASSLQYSGGEQFF
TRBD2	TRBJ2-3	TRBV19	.	TGTGCCAGTAGTGTATTCGGACTAGCGGGGGGATATACGCAGTATTTT	CASSVFGLAGGYTQYF
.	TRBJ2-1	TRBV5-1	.	TGCGCCAGCAGCTTGGCCTATAGGAGGGACCCCTACAATGAGCAGTTCTTC	CASSLAYRRDPYNEQFF
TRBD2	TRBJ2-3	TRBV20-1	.	TGCAGTGCTATCAGAGAGCGGGGAGATACGCAGTATTTT	CSAIRERGDTQYF
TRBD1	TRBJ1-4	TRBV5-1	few	TGCGCCAGCAGCTTGGTTTGGGACAGGAATGAAAAACTGTTTTTT	CASSLVWDRNEKLFF
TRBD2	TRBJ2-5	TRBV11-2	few	TGTGCCAGCAGCTTAAGTCTAGCGGGGAACCAAGAGACCCAGTACTTC	CASSLSLAGNQETQYF
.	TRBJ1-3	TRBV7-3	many	TGTGCCAGCAGCCCGGGGGGCTCTGGAAACACCATATATTTT	CASSPGGSGNTIYF
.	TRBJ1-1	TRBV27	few	TGTGCCAGCAGTTTACGGGGAGTCAGCTTAGCTTTCTTT	CASSLRGVSLAFF
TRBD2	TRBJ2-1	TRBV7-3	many	TGTGCCAGCAGCATCGCATCAAGCGGGAAATACAATGAGCAGTTCTTC	CASSIASSGKYNEQFF
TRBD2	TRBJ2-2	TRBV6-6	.	TGTGCCAGCAGTTACTCCGGCGGGGGGGCAGTCGGGGAGCTGTTTTTT	CASSYSGGGAVGELFF
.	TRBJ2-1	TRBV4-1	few	TGCGCCAGCAGCCAAGTTCCCCCGGGCGGGTACAATGAGCAGTTCTTC	CASSQVPPGGYNEQFF
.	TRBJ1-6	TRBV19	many	TGTGCCAGTAGTATGTCGGCAGACCTAGGTTCACCCCTCCACTTT	CASSMSADLGSPLHF
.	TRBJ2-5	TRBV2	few	TGTGCCAGCTCAGGGGGGTCCCAAGAGACCCAGTACTTC	CASSGGSQETQYF
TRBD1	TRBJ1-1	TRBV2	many	TGTGCCGGTCGGACAGGGGGTGGAACTGAAGCTTTCTTT	CAGRTGGGTEAFF
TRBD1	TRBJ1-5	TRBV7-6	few	TGTGCCAGCAGCTTGGCGGGACAGGGGAGTCAGCCCCAGCATTTT	CASSLAGQGSQPQHF
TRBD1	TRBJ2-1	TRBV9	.	TGTGCCAGCAGCTTGCAGGGGGCCCCCTACAATGAGCAGTTCTTC	CASSLQGAPYNEQFF
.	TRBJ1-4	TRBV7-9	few	TGTGCCAGCAGCTTAGGGGCACACGGACGTGAAAAACTGTTTTTT	CASSLGAHGREKLFF
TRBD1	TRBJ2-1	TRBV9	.	TGTGCCAGCAGCGCGGACAGGGGGAATTCGGTGGATGAGCAGTTCTTC	CASSADRGNSVDEQFF
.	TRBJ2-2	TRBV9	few	TGTGCCAGCAGTGGGACCCTACCCATGGGGTCCGCCGGGGAGCTGTTTTTT	CASSGTLPMGSAGELFF
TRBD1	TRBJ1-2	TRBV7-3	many	TGTGCCAGCAGCTTACAGGGGGTAGGCTATGGCTACACCTTC	CASSLQGVGYGYTF
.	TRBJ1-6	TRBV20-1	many	TGCAGTGCTAGAGATTGGGGGTTTAATTCACCCCTCCACTTT	CSARDWGFNSPLHF
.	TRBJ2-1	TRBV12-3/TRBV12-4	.	TGTGCCAGCCGTCCGGGGGATTCCTACAATGAGCAGTTCTTC	CASRPGDSYNEQFF
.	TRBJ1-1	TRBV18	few	TGTGCCAGCTCACCGGCCGTGGCCTTGAACACTGAAGCTTTCTTT	CASSPAVALNTEAFF
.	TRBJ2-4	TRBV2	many	TGTGCCAGCAGGGAAAACATTCAGTACTTC	CASRENIQYF
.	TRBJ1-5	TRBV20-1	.	TGCAGTGCTAGACGGGACTCCTTTAGCAATCAGCCCCAGCATTTT	CSARRDSFSNQPQHF
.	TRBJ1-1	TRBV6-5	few	TGTGCCAGCTGGGGGATCGCTGAAGCTTTCTTT	CASWGIAEAFF
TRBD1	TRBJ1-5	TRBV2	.	TGTGCCAGCAGTGCGGACAGGGTCAATCAGCCCCAGCATTTT	CASSADRVNQPQHF
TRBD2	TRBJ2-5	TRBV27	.	TGTGCCAGCAGCCCGAGAGCGAACGGTTATGAGCGGGGGTTAGAGACCCAGTACTTC	CASSPRANGYERGLETQYF
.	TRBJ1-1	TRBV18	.	TGTGTCAGCACAGGGTTATCGAACACTGAAGCTTTCTTT	CVSTGLSNTEAFF
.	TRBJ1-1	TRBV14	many	TGTGCCAGCAGCCAAGATTGGAGCCCCCGGTCGCGGACTGAAGCTTTCTTT	CASSQDWSPRSRTEAFF
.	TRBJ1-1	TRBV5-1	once	TGCGCCAGCAGCTCCACTGAAAAGGGGACTGAAGCTTTCTTT	CASSSTEKGTEAFF
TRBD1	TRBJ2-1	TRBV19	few	TGTGCCAGTAGTACGGACAGGGGGCTTGGTGAGCAGTTCTTC	CASSTDRGLGEQFF
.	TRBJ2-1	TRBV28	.	TGTGCCAGCACCCTGGGATTTAACGCCGATGAGCAGTTCTTC	CASTLGFNADEQFF
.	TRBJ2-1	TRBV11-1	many	TGTGCCAGCAGCTTAGCTAGGTACAATGAGCAGTTCTTC	CASSLARYNEQFF
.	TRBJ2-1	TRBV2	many	TGTGCCAGCAGTAAGTTGGAGTCCTACAATGAGCAGTTCTTC	CASSKLESYNEQFF
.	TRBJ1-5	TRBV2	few	TGTGCCAGCAGTGATACTAAATCGGGGCAGCCCCAGCATTTT	CASSDTKSGQPQHF
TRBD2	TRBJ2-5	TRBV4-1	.	TGCGCCAGCAGCCAAGTTATTAGCGGGGGCTTTCAAGAGACCCAGTACTTC	CASSQVISGGFQETQYF
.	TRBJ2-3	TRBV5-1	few	TGCGCCAGCAGCTTGGAGGTCGGAGGGCACACAGATACGCAGTATTTT	CASSLEVGGHTDTQYF
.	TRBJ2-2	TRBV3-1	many	TGTGCCAGCAGTGACCGGGACACCATCACCGGGGAGCTGTTTTTT	CASSDRDTITGELFF
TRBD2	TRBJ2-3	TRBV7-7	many	TGTGCCAGCAGCTTGTCGAGCGGGGTAGATACGCAGTATTTT	CASSLSSGVDTQYF
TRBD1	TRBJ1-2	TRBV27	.	TGTGCCAGAAGTTTAAGTACTCCGGGGACAGCCCTTAACTATGGCTACACCTTC	CARSLSTPGTALNYGYTF
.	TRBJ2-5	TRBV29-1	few	TGCAGCGTTGATAGGGGCATAGAGACCCAGTACTTC	CSVDRGIETQYF
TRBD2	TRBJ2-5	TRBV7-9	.	TGTGCCAGCAGCTTGCGGGGGACTAAAGAGACCCAGTACTTC	CASSLRGTKETQYF
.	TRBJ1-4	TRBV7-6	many	TGTGCCAGCAGCTTATCGGGTTCAACTAATGAAAAACTGTTTTTT	CASSLSGSTNEKLFF
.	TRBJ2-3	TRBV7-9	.	TGTGCCAGCAGTGCCTCGGACAGATCGCAGTATTTT	CASSASDRSQYF
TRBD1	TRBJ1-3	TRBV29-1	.	TGCAGCGTTAGTGCGGGACAGGACTCTGGAAACACCATATATTTT	CSVSAGQDSGNTIYF
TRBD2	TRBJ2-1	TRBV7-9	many	TGTGCCAGCAGCCCCGAGTTAGCGGGGGCTCGGAATGAGCAGTTCTTC	CASSPELAGARNEQFF
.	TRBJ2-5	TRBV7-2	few	TGTGCCAGCAGCCTACAGAGGAATCAAGAGACCCAGTACTTC	CASSLQRNQETQYF